This is a list of T cell receptor beta chains from one sample in a study of regulatory T cells. TCRdb keeps only in-frame clones here, not all; method: immunoSEQ multiplex PCR. Here the sample spans about 20,000 clones, over 85% being singletons. The sequenced sample consisted of CD8+ T cells sorted from blood. Receptors originate from a child aged 2 to 10 with CD3G deficiency. Each CDR3 is given with its conserved first and last residue. The D gene is left open where the match is weak. Clone size, where shown, is once, few, many, or a class for clones that have expanded.

>TRBJ1-2|TRBV28|.|.
CASSRPPDIGYTF
TGTGCCAGCAGCCGGCCCCCGGATATAGGCTACACCTTC
>TRBJ2-3|TRBV7-9|TRBD2|.
CASSSSGSTDTQYF
TGTGCCAGCAGCTCTAGCGGGAGCACAGATACGCAGTATTTT
>TRBJ2-4|TRBV6-1|.|.
CASSERGSWGSPVYF
TGTGCCAGCAGTGAACGGGGGTCGTGGGGCAGCCCGGTGTACTTC
>TRBJ2-7|TRBV28|.|.
CASSSLDRNEQYF
TGTGCCAGCAGTTCCCTTGACAGGAACGAGCAGTACTTC
>TRBJ1-1|TRBV19|.|.
CASSMGTTNTEAFF
TGTGCCAGTAGTATGGGAACGACGAACACTGAAGCTTTCTTT
>TRBJ2-1|TRBV28|TRBD2|few
CASRASGYYPSYNEQFF
TGTGCCAGCAGGGCTAGCGGTTACTATCCCTCCTACAATGAGCAGTTCTTC
>TRBJ2-1|TRBV7-8|.|.
CASGSYNEQFF
TGTGCCAGCGGTTCCTACAATGAGCAGTTCTTC
>TRBJ2-1|TRBV28|.|.
CASRGVNLGGEQFF
TGTGCCAGCAGGGGGGTTAATTTAGGGGGTGAGCAGTTCTTC
>TRBJ1-6|TRBV5-1|.|.
CASSPNGASPLHF
TGCGCCAGCAGTCCCAACGGAGCATCACCCCTCCACTTT
>TRBJ2-7|TRBV28|TRBD1|.
CASRDRDYEQYF
TGTGCCAGTAGGGACAGAGACTACGAGCAGTACTTC
>TRBJ1-4|TRBV7-9|TRBD1|.
CASSIFTGAPNEKLFF
TGTGCCAGCAGCATCTTTACAGGGGCCCCTAATGAAAAACTGTTTTTT
>TRBJ2-5|TRBV7-4|TRBD1|once
CASSLGRGCGETQYF
TGTGCCAGCAGCCTCGGCAGGGGGTGTGGAGAGACCCAGTACTTC
>TRBJ1-1|TRBV5-1|.|.
CASSFGPRHTEAFF
TGCGCCAGCAGCTTCGGCCCGAGACACACTGAAGCTTTCTTT
>TRBJ2-3|TRBV6-6|.|.
CASSPSGTDTQYF
TGTGCCAGCAGTCCCAGTGGCACAGATACGCAGTATTTT
>TRBJ2-1|TRBV28|TRBD2|.
CASSLAGANNEQFF
TGTGCCAGCAGTTTAGCGGGAGCGAACAATGAGCAGTTCTTC
>TRBJ1-5|TRBV28|.|.
CASSSIKPDMNQPQHF
TGTGCCAGCAGTTCCATTAAACCGGACATGAATCAGCCCCAGCATTTT
>TRBJ2-7|TRBV29-1|.|.
CSVVVRDYEQYF
TGCAGCGTTGTGGTTAGGGATTACGAGCAGTACTTC
>TRBJ2-7|TRBV7-9|.|.
CASSLASASDEQYF
TGTGCCAGCAGCTTAGCTTCCGCCTCGGACGAGCAGTACTTC
>TRBJ1-4|TRBV28|.|.
CASSLGVTTNEKLFF
TGTGCCAGCAGTTTGGGGGTCACGACTAATGAAAAACTGTTTTTT
>TRBJ2-3|TRBV5-1|.|.
CASSYWGADTDTQYF
TGCGCCAGCAGCTACTGGGGGGCTGACACAGATACGCAGTATTTT
>TRBJ1-1|TRBV19|.|.
CASSWGLNTEAFF
TGTGCCAGTAGTTGGGGGTTGAACACTGAAGCTTTCTTT
>TRBJ2-6|TRBV5-1|TRBD2|.
CASSLGLAGGTSGANVLTF
TGCGCCAGCAGCTTGGGACTAGCGGGAGGAACCTCTGGGGCCAACGTCCTGACTTTC
>TRBJ2-1|TRBV19|.|.
CASSISGWNEQFF
TGTGCCAGTAGTATTTCGGGGTGGAATGAGCAGTTCTTC
>TRBJ1-1|TRBV28|.|.
CASSLWGTGVGTEAFF
TGTGCCAGCAGTTTATGGGGGACGGGGGTCGGCACTGAAGCTTTCTTT
>TRBJ2-5|TRBV20-1|.|.
CRATLGPLQYF
TGCAGGGCTACCTTAGGGCCCCTACAGTACTTC
>TRBJ2-5|TRBV19|TRBD2|.
CASSMTSGSDETQYF
TGTGCCAGTAGTATGACTAGCGGGAGTGATGAGACCCAGTACTTC
>TRBJ2-7|TRBV10-2|TRBD2|.
CASSEGLAGLYEQYF
TGCGCCAGCAGTGAGGGACTAGCGGGACTCTACGAGCAGTACTTC
>TRBJ2-7|TRBV28|.|.
CASSLRGPYEQYF
TGTGCCAGCAGTTTGCGGGGTCCCTACGAGCAGTACTTC
>TRBJ1-1|TRBV4-1|.|.
CASSQDTGGSTEAFF
TGCGCCAGCAGCCAAGATACAGGAGGTAGCACTGAAGCTTTCTTT
>TRBJ2-1|TRBV27|.|.
CASSLMGGEQFF
TGTGCCAGCAGTTTAATGGGTGGTGAGCAGTTCTTC
>TRBJ2-7|TRBV27|TRBD1|.
CASSPGQGATYEQYF
TGTGCCAGCAGTCCGGGACAGGGGGCTACCTACGAGCAGTACTTC
>TRBJ2-1|TRBV28|.|.
CASSLWKVSNNEQFF
TGTGCCAGCAGTTTATGGAAAGTCAGCAACAATGAGCAGTTCTTC
>TRBJ2-1|TRBV7-9|.|.
CASSSWDKTYNEQFF
TGTGCCAGCAGCTCATGGGACAAAACCTACAATGAGCAGTTCTTC
>TRBJ2-1|TRBV13|TRBD2|.
CASSEGLAGGNEQFF
TGTGCCAGCAGCGAAGGACTAGCGGGAGGGAATGAGCAGTTCTTC
>TRBJ2-7|TRBV28|.|.
CASSLWRAPGEQYF
TGTGCCAGCAGTTTATGGCGGGCCCCCGGCGAGCAGTACTTC
>TRBJ2-7|TRBV18|.|once
CASSPGQSYEQYF
TGTGCCAGCTCACCTGGACAGTCCTACGAGCAGTACTTC
>TRBJ2-1|TRBV28|TRBD1|.
CASSLRDRGLGEQFF
TGTGCCAGCAGCCTACGGGACAGGGGTCTCGGTGAGCAGTTCTTC
>TRBJ2-7|TRBV6-1|TRBD1|.
CASSEQGAWHPFSYEQYF
TGTGCCAGCAGTGAACAGGGGGCATGGCATCCCTTCTCCTACGAGCAGTACTTC
>TRBJ1-1|TRBV28|TRBD1|.
CASSVANRGRTEAFF
TGTGCCAGCAGCGTCGCCAACAGGGGGAGGACTGAAGCTTTCTTT
>TRBJ2-7|TRBV28|.|.
CASSYRTLNEQYF
TGTGCCAGCAGTTACCGGACTCTGAACGAGCAGTACTTC
>TRBJ2-7|TRBV7-2|TRBD2|.
CASSLGLAGDEQYF
TGTGCCAGCAGCTTAGGGCTAGCGGGAGACGAGCAGTACTTC
>TRBJ1-4|TRBV28|.|.
CASSPRVPLPANEKLFF
TGTGCCAGCAGTCCCCGGGTGCCATTGCCAGCTAATGAAAAACTGTTTTTT
>TRBJ2-7|TRBV28|TRBD1|.
CASSSPRGRLRGYLSEQYF
TGTGCCAGCAGCTCCCCCAGGGGGCGTTTAAGAGGTTATCTCAGCGAGCAGTACTTC
>TRBJ2-3|TRBV5-1|TRBD1|.
CASSLGQGITDTQYF
TGCGCCAGCAGCCTTGGACAGGGGATCACAGATACGCAGTATTTT
>TRBJ2-3|TRBV28|TRBD2|.
CASSLLLPTSGTDTQYF
TGTGCCAGCAGTTTATTGCTACCGACTAGCGGCACAGATACGCAGTATTTT
>TRBJ2-7|TRBV7-9|.|.
CASSSISSHEQYF
TGTGCCAGCAGCTCCATCTCTAGCCACGAGCAGTACTTC
>TRBJ2-6|TRBV6-1|.|.
CASSDPRQLSGANVLTF
TGTGCCAGCAGTGACCCGAGACAGCTCTCTGGGGCCAACGTCCTGACTTTC
>TRBJ2-1|TRBV19|.|.
CASSIGLPGDNEQFF
TGTGCCAGTAGTATAGGCCTCCCCGGGGATAATGAGCAGTTCTTC
>TRBJ2-7|TRBV28|.|.
CASSLRSGMNAYEQYF
TGTGCCAGCAGTTTAAGGTCAGGGATGAACGCCTACGAGCAGTACTTC
>TRBJ2-7|TRBV28|.|.
CASSFDRRVSSYEQYF
TGTGCCAGCAGTTTCGACAGGCGGGTCAGCTCCTACGAGCAGTACTTC
>TRBJ2-7|TRBV6-1|.|.
CASSHGRTYEQYF
TGTGCCAGCAGCCACGGGCGGACCTACGAGCAGTACTTC
>TRBJ2-3|TRBV6-1|TRBD2|.
CASSEGKWRETDTQYF
TGTGCCAGCAGTGAAGGGAAATGGCGGGAGACAGATACGCAGTATTTT
>TRBJ2-5|TRBV28|.|.
CASSGSGTLQTQYF
TGTGCCAGCAGTGGTTCAGGGACCCTTCAGACCCAGTACTTC
>TRBJ2-7|TRBV6-1|.|.
CASSEVGASGYEQYF
TGTGCCAGCAGTGAAGTGGGGGCTAGCGGCTACGAGCAGTACTTC
>TRBJ2-3|TRBV5-1|TRBD1|.
CASCDGTGATDTQYF
TGCGCCAGCTGCGACGGGACAGGGGCCACAGATACGCAGTATTTT